This TCR beta chain was recorded in a study of read filtering for tumor transcriptome and immune sequencing. Background on the study: DNase treatment preceded whole-transcriptome library preparation.

Study-wide findings and caveats: Single-read clonotypes: about 83% of IR-seq clonotypes (approximately 3.7% of reads), 74.6% of RNA-seq clonotypes (44.6% of reads). The CD138-negative fraction was mixed bone marrow immune cells, not pure T cells. Even smaller IR-seq throughput identified most shared clonotypes.

Molecular barcoded adaptors covering alpha/delta and beta/gamma chains were used on about 0.4 ug RNA. TCRdb ran MiXCR on the reads and lists one entry per CDR3 protein. Altogether nearly 60,000 distinct CDR3 sequences are present, about 12% being singletons, with the ten largest covering roughly 17%. This CDR3 contains 14 residues. The germline gives CDR1 SGHRS, CDR2 YFSETQ. V was pared by 6 bases and J by 4 bases, with 8 bases of the junction left unmatched. This clonotype was seen repeatedly, ten times or more. The target antigen is unknown. V usage is TRBV5-1 and J usage is TRBJ2-7, with 9 bases aligning to TRBD1. This sequence originates from a donor at least 40 years old with multiple myeloma. The sequencing input was a population of CD138-negative cells sorted from bone marrow. The CDR3 DNA is TGCGCCAGCAACTCGGGACAGGGAGTTTACGAGCAGTACTTC. The encoded protein is CASNSGQGVYEQYF.